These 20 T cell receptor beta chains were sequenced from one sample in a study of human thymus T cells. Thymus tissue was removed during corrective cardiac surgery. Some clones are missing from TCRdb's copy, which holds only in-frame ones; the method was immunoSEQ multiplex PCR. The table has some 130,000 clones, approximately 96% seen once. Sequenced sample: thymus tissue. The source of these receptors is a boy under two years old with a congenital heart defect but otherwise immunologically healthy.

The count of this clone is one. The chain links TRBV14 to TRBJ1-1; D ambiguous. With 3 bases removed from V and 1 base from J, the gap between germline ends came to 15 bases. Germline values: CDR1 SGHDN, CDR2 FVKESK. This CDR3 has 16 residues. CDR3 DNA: TGTGCCAGCAGCCAGGACGTTGGGCAGCCGAACACTGAAGCTTTCTTT. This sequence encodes CASSQDVGQPNTEAFF.

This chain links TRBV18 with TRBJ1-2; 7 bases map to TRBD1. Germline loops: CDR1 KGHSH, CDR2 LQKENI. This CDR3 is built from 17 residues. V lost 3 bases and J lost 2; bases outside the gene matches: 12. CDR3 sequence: CASSPRTRDRKNYGYTF. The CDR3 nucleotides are TGTGCCAGCTCACCGAGAACCCGGGACAGAAAAAACTATGGCTACACCTTC.

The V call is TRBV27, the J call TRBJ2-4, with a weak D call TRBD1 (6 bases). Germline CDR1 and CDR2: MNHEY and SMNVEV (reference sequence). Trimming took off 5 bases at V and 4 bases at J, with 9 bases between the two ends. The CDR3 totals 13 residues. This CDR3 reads CASSPDSKNIQYF. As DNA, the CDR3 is TGTGCCAGCAGTCCGGACAGTAAAAACATTCAGTACTTC.

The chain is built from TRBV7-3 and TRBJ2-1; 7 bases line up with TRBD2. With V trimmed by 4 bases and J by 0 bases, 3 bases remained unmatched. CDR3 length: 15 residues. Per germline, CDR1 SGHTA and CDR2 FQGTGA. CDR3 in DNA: TGTGCCAGCAGCTCGCGGGGGAGCTCCTACAATGAGCAGTTCTTC. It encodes CASSSRGSSYNEQFF.

CDR3 sequence reads: CASSVAEGAPTDTQYF. DNA of the CDR3: TGTGCCAGCAGCGTAGCTGAGGGGGCACCCACAGATACGCAGTATTTT. The rearrangement links TRBV9 to TRBJ2-3; 7 bases match TRBD1. There are 16 residues in the CDR3. Trimming took 0 bases from V and 2 from J; bases not matched to a gene: 6. In germline, CDR1 is SGDLS, CDR2 YYNGEE.

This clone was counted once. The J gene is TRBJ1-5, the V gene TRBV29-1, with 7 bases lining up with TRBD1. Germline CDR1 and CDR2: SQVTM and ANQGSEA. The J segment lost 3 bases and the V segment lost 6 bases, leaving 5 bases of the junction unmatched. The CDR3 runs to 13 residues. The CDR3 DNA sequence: TGCAGCGTCGGACAGGCTCACAATCAGCCCCAGCATTTT. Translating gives CSVGQAHNQPQHF.

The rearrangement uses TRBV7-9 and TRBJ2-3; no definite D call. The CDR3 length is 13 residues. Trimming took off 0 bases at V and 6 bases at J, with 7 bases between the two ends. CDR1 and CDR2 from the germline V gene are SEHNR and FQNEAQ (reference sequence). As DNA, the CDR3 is TGTGCCAGCAGCTTAGCGTTGGACGATACGCAGTATTTT. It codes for CASSLALDDTQYF. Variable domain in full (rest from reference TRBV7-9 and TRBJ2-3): DTGVSQNPRHKITKRGQNVTFRCDPISEHNRLYWYRQTLGQGPEFLTYFQNEAQLEKSRLLSDRFSAERPKGSFSTLEIQRTEQGDSAMYLCASSLALDDTQYFGPGTRLTVL.

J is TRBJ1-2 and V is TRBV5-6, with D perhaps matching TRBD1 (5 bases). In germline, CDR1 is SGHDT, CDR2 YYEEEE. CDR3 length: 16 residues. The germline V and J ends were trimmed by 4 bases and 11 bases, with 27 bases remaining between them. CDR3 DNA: TGTGCCAGCAGCCCGCATGGGGACCCTCCCCCTCCGGGATACACCTTC. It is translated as CASSPHGDPPPPGYTF.

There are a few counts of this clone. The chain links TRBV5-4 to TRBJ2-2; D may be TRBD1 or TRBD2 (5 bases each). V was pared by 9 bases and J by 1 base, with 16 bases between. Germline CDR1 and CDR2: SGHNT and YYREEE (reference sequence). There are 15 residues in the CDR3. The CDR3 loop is CATGHLDWNTGELFF. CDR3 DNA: TGTGCCACAGGACACTTGGACTGGAACACCGGGGAGCTGTTTTTT.

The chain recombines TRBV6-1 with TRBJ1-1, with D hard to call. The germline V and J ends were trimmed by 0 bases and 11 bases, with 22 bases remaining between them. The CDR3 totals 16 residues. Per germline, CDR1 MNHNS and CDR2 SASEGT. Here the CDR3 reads CASSEAAEGASEAAFF. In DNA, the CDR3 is TGTGCCAGCAGTGAAGCGGCCGAGGGAGCGTCCGAGGCGGCTTTCTTT.

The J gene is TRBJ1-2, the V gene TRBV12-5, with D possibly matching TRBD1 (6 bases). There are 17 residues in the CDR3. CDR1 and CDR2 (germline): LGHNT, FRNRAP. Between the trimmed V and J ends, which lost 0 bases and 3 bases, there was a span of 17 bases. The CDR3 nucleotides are TGTGCTAGTGGTTTGGTACAGAGTTCGGACAGCGACTATGGCTACACCTTC. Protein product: CASGLVQSSDSDYGYTF.

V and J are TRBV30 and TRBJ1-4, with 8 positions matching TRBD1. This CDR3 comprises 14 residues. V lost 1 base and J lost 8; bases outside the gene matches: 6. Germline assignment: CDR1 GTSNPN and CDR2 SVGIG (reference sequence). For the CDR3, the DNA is TGTGCCTGGAGTGACAGGGGGTCCGGCGAAAAACTGTTTTTT. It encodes CAWSDRGSGEKLFF.

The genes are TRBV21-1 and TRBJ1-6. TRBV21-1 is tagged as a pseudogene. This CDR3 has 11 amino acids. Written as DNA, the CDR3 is TGTGCCAGCAGCCCCGGACGGGACCTCCACTTT. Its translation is CASSPGRDLHF.

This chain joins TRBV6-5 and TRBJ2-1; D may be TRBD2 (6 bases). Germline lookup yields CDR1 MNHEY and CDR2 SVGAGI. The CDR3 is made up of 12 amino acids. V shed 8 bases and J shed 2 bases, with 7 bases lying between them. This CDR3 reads CASGGTYNEQFF. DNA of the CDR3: TGTGCCAGCGGGGGGACCTACAATGAGCAGTTCTTC.

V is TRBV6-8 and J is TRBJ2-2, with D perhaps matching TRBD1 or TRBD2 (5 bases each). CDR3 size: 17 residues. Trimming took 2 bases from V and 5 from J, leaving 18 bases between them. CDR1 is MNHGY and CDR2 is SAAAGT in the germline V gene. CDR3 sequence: CASSYQLDSRGTGELFF. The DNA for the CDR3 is TGTGCCAGCAGTTACCAACTAGACAGTCGAGGGACCGGGGAGCTGTTTTTT.

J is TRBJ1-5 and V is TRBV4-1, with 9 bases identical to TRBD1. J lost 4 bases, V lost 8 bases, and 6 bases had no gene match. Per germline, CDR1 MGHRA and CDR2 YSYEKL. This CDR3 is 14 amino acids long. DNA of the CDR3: TGCGCCAGCGGGGGGGGACAGGGAAATCAGCCCCAGCATTTT. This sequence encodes CASGGGQGNQPQHF.

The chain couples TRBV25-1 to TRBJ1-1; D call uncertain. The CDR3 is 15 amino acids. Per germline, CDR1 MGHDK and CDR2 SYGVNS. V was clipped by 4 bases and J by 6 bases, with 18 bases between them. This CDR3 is CASSAGPYPRPEAFF. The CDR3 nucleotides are TGTGCCAGCAGTGCCGGACCCTACCCCCGGCCTGAAGCTTTCTTT. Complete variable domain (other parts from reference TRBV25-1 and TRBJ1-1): EADIYQTPRYLVIGTGKKITLECSQTMGHDKMYWYQQDPGMELHLIHYSYGVNSTEKGDLSSESTVSRIRTEHFPLTLESARPSHTSQYLCASSAGPYPRPEAFFGQGTRLTVV.

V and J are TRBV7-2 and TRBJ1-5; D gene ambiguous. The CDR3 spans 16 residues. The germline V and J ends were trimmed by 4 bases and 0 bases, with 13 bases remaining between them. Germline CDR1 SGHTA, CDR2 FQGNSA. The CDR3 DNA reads TGTGCCAGCAGCTCCCGACAACGCTCTAGCAATCAGCCCCAGCATTTT. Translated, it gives CASSSRQRSSNQPQHF.

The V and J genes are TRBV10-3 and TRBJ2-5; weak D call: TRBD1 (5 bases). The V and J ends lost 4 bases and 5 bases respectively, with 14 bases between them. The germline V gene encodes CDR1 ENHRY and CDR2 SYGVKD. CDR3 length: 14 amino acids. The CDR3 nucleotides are TGTGCCATCAGTGCCGGACATTCAAGGGAGACCCAGTACTTC. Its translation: CAISAGHSRETQYF.

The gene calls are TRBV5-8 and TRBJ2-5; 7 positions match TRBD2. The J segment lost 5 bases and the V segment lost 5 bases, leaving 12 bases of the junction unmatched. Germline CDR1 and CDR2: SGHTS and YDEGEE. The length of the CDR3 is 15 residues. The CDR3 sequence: CASRNGTNGEETQYF. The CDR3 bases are TGTGCCAGCAGGAACGGGACTAACGGCGAGGAGACCCAGTACTTC.